This T cell receptor (beta chain) is drawn from a study of blood T cell repertoires in COVID-19. Study as a whole: Samples came from the United States, Italy and Spain, spanning acute and convalescent COVID-19.

Method: immunoSEQ multiplex PCR; TCRdb's copy keeps in-frame clones and lacks some. Of under 85,000 clones in the sample, approximately 83% were seen once. This clone has a single count. Sequencing input: peripheral blood. The receptor was isolated from a man older than 75 with acute or convalescent COVID-19.

The CDR3 DNA follows: TGTGCCAGCAGAGTACAGGGGTCAAACACCGGGGAGCTGTTTTTT. This encodes CASRVQGSNTGELFF. This rearrangement joins TRBV6-5 to TRBJ2-2, with 7 nucleotides matching TRBD1. This CDR3 region has 15 residues. Germline loops: CDR1 MNHEY, CDR2 SVGAGI. Germline trimming cut 6 bases from V and 2 bases from J; bases unmatched to any gene: 6.